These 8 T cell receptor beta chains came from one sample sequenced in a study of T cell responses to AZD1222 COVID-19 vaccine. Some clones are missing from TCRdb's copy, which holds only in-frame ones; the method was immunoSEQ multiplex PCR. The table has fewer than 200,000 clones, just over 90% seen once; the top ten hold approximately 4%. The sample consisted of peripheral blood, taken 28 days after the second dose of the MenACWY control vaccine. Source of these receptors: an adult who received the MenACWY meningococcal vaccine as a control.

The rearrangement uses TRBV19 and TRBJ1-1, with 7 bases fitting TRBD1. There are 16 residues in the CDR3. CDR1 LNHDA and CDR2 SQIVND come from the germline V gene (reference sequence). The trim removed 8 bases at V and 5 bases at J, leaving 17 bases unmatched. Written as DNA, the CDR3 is TGTGCCAGTTCCACCTCCCTGTCTATGGGACAGACTGAAGCTTTCTTT. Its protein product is CASSTSLSMGQTEAFF.

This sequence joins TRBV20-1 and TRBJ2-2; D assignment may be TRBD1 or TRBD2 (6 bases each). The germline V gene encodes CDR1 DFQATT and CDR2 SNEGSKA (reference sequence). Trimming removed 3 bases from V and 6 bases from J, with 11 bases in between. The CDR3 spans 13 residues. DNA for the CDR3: TGCAGTGCTAGTAGGGGGGCGGCCGGGGAGCTGTTTTTT. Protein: CSASRGAAGELFF.

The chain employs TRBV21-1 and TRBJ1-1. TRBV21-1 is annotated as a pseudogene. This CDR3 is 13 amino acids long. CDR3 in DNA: TGTGCCAGCACCTACCCCAGTCCGGAAGAAGCTTTCTTT. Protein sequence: CASTYPSPEEAFF.

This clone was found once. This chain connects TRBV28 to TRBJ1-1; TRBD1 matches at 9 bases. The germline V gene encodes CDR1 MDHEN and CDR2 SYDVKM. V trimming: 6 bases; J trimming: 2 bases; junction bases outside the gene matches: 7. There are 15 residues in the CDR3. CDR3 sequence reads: CASRDRGKGNTEAFF. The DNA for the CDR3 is TGTGCCAGCAGAGACAGGGGGAAGGGAAACACTGAAGCTTTCTTT.

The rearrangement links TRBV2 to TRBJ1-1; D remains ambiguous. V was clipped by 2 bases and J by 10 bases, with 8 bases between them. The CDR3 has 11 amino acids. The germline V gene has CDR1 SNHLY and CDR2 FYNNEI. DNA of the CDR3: TGTGCCAGCAGTGAAAATAGTGGAGCTTTCTTT. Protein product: CASSENSGAFF.

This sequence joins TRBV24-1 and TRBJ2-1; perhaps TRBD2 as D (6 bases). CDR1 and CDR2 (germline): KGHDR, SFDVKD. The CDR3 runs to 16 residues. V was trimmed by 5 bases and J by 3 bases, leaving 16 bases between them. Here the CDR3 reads CATSGTELARYNEQFF. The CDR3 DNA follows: TGTGCCACCAGTGGTACGGAGCTAGCGCGCTACAATGAGCAGTTCTTC.

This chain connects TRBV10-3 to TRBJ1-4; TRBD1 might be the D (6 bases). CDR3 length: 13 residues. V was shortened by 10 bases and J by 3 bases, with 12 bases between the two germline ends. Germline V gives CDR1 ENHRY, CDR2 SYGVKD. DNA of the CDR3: TGTGCCACCCACAGGGAGGCTAATGAAAAACTGTTTTTT. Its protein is CATHREANEKLFF.

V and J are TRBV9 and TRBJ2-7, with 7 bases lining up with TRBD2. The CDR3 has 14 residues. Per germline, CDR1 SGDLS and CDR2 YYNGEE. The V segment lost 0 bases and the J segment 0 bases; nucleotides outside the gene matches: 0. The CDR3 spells CASSVGGSSYEQYF. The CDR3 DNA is TGTGCCAGCAGCGTAGGCGGGAGCTCCTACGAGCAGTACTTC.